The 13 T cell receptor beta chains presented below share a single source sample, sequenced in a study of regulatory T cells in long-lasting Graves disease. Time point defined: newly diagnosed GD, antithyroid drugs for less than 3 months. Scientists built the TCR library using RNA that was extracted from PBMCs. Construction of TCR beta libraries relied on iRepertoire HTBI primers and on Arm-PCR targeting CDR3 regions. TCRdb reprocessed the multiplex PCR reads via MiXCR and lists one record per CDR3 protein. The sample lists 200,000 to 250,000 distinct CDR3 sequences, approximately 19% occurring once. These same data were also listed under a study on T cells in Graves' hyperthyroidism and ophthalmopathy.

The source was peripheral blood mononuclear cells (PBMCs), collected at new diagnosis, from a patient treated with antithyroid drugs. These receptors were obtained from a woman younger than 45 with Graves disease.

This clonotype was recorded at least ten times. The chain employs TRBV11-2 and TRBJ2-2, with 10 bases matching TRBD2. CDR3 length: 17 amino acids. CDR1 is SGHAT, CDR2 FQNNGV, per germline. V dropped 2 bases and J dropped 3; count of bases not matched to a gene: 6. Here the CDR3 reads CASSLTPGLAHTGELFF. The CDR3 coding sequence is TGTGCCAGCAGCTTAACCCCGGGACTAGCGCACACCGGGGAGCTGTTTTTT.

Here the CDR3 reads CASSSLSLPGTDTQYF. The CDR3 nucleotides read TGCGCCAGCAGTTCCCTCTCTTTGCCTGGCACAGATACGCAGTATTTT. The chain couples TRBV5-1 to TRBJ2-3; no clear D. The CDR3 runs to 16 residues. Between the trimmed V and J ends, which lost 5 bases and 1 base, there was a span of 17 bases. CDR1 is SGHRS and CDR2 is YFSETQ in the germline V gene.

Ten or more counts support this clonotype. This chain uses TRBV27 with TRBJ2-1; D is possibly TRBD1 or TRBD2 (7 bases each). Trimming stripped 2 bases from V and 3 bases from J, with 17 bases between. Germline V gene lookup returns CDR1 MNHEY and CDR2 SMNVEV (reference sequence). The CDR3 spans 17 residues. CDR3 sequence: CASSLMVGRGGYNEQFF. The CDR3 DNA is TGTGCCAGCAGTTTAATGGTGGGCAGGGGGGGCTACAATGAGCAGTTCTTC.

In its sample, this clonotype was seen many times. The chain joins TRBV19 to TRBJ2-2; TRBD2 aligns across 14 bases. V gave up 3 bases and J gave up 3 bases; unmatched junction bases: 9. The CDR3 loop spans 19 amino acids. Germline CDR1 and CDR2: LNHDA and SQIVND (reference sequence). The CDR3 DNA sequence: TGTGCCAGTAGTATCGGACTAGCGGGAGGCGTAAGGGACACCGGGGAGCTGTTTTTT. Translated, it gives CASSIGLAGGVRDTGELFF. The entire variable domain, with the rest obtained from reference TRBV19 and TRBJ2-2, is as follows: DGGITQSPKYLFRKEGQNVTLSCEQNLNHDAMYWYRQDPGQGLRLIYYSQIVNDFQKGDIAEGYSVSREKKESFPLTVTSAQKNPTAFYLCASSIGLAGGVRDTGELFFGEGSRLTVL.

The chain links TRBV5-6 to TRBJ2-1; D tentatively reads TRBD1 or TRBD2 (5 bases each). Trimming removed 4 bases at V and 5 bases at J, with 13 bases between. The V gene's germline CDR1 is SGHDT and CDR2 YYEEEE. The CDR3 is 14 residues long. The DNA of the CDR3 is TGTGCCAGCAGCCACCTGGGACCCAACAATGAGCAGTTCTTC. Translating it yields CASSHLGPNNEQFF.

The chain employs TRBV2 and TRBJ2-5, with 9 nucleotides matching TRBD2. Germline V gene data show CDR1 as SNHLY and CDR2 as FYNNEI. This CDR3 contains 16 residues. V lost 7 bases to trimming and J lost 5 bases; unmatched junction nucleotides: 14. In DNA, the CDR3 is TGTGCCAGCACGTTGTTTTGGCGGGAGGGAGTGGAGACCCAGTACTTC. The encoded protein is CASTLFWREGVETQYF. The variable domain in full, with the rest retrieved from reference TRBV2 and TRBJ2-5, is EPEVTQTPSHQVTQMGQEVILRCVPISNHLYFYWYRQILGQKVEFLVSFYNNEISEKSEIFDDQFSVERPDGSNFTLKIRSTKLEDSAMYFCASTLFWREGVETQYFGPGTRLLVL.

CDR3 in DNA: TGCAGTGTTTGGCAACTCTACGAGCAGTACTTC. Protein product: CSVWQLYEQYF. The chain combines TRBV20-1 with TRBJ2-7; D remains ambiguous. The length of the CDR3 is 11 residues. Trimming pared 7 bases from V and 3 bases from J, leaving 10 bases between. Germline lookup yields CDR1 DFQATT and CDR2 SNEGSKA (reference sequence).

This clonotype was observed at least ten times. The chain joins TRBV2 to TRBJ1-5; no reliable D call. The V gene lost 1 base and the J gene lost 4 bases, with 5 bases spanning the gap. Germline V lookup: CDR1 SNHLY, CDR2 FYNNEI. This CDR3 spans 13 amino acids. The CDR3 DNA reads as TGTGCCAGCAGTGAAGGGCGGAATCAGCCCCAGCATTTT. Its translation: CASSEGRNQPQHF.

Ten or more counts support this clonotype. CDR3 sequence (DNA): TGTGCCTGGAGTGAGTGGGGGGGTAAAAACATTCAGTACTTC. Protein: CAWSEWGGKNIQYF. The chain uses TRBV30 and TRBJ2-4, with TRBD2 matching over 7 bases. CDR1 is GTSNPN, CDR2 SVGIG, per germline (reference sequence). The CDR3 is made up of 14 amino acids. V lost 1 base to trimming and J lost 4 bases; unmatched junction nucleotides: 4. Based on the CDR3 plus reference TRBV30 and TRBJ2-4, the full variable domain is SQTIHQWPATLVQPVGSPLSLECTVEGTSNPNLYWYRQAAGRGLQLLFYSVGIGQISSEVPQNLSASRPQDRQFILSSKKLLLSDSGFYLCAWSEWGGKNIQYFGAGTRLSVL.

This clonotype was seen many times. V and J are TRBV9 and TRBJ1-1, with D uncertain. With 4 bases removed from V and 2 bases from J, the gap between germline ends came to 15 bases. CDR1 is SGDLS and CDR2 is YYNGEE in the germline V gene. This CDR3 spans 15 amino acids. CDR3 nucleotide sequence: TGTGCCAGCAGCCCCCGCGGGCCGACCAACACTGAAGCTTTCTTT. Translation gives CASSPRGPTNTEAFF.

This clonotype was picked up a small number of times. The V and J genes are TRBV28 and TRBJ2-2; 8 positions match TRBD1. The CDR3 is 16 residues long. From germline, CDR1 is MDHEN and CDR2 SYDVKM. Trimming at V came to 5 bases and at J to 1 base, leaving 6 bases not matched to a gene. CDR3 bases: TGTGCCAGCAGTCCATGGGGGACAGGGAACACCGGGGAGCTGTTTTTT. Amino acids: CASSPWGTGNTGELFF.

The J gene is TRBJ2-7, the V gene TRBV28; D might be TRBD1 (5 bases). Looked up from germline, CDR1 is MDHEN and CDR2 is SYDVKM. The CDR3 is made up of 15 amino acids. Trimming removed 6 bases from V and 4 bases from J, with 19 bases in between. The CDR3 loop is CASRLRVERVYEQYF. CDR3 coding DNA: TGTGCCAGCAGGCTCAGGGTTGAAAGGGTTTACGAGCAGTACTTC.

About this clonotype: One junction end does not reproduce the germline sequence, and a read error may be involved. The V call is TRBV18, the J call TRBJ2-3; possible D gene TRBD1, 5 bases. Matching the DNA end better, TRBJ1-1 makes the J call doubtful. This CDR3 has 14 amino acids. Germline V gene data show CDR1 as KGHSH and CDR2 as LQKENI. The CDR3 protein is CASSPGAGNTAAFF. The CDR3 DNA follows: TGTGCCAGCTCACCAGGGGCAGGGAACACTGCAGCTTTCTTT.